This entry is about one TCR beta chain. Its matching antigen is unknown. The CDR3 covers 15 residues. The germline gives CDR1 SGHTA, CDR2 FQGNSA. V dropped 5 bases and J dropped 2; count of bases not matched to a gene: 6. This entry belongs to a study of beta chain features in type 1 diabetes. Study outcomes and limitations: Moderately but significantly shorter TCRB CDR3s were found in Type 1 diabetes patients in all four CD4+ subsets.

Since all of the isolated RNA was reverse transcribed, expressed TCRB transcripts were what got sequenced. The data were produced by immunoSEQ multiplex PCR, yet TCRdb's version contains in-frame clones alone and is incomplete. Of over 150,000 clones listed, about a tenth are singletons. Sequencing was performed on central memory CD4+ T cells from blood. The clonotype comes from a man aged 30-40 years with type 1 diabetes. V gene TRBV7-2 combines with J gene TRBJ1-5; the match to TRBD1 covers 7 bases. The CDR3: CASSGGGGGNQPQHF. The CDR3 DNA is TGTGCCAGCAGCGGAGGGGGCGGGGGCAATCAGCCCCAGCATTTT.